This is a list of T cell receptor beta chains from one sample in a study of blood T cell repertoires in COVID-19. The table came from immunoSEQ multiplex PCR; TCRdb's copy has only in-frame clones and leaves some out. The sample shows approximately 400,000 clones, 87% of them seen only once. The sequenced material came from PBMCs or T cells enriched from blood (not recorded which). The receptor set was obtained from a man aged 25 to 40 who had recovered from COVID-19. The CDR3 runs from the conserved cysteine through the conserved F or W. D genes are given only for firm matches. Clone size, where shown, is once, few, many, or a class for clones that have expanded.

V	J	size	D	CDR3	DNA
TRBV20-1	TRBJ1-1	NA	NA	CSASYGRDTEAFF	TGCAGTGCTAGTTATGGCAGGGACACTGAAGCTTTCTTT
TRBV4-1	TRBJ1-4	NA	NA	CASSLSDTEKLFF	TGCGCCAGCAGCCTTTCGGACACAGAAAAACTGTTTTTT
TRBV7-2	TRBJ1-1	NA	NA	CASRSTDRVPNTEAFF	TGTGCCAGCAGATCGACAGACCGGGTTCCGAACACTGAAGCTTTCTTT
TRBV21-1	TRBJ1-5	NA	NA	CASIGRRVRVNQPQHF	TGTGCCAGCATTGGCAGGAGGGTTCGGGTCAATCAGCCCCAGCATTTT
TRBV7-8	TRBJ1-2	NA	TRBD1	CASSRLRDRKENYGYTF	TGTGCCAGCAGCCGTCTTCGGGACAGGAAAGAAAACTATGGCTACACCTTC
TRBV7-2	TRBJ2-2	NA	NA	CASSPLGTTGELFF	TGTGCCAGCAGCCCCCTCGGGACAACCGGGGAGCTGTTTTTT
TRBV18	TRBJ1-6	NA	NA	CASSPAGRTDSPLHF	TGTGCCAGCTCACCAGCGGGGAGAACCGATTCACCCCTCCACTTT
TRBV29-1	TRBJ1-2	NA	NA	CSVLGPGYGYTF	TGCAGCGTTTTGGGTCCGGGTTATGGCTACACCTTC
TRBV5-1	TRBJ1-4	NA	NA	CASSRNPPAGTNEKLFF	TGCGCCAGCAGCCGAAACCCTCCGGCAGGGACTAATGAAAAACTGTTTTTT
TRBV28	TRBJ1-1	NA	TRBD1	CASSSGTGMEMNTEAFF	TGTGCCAGCAGTTCCGGGACAGGGATGGAAATGAACACTGAAGCTTTCTTT
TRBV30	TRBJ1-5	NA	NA	CAWSPATVSNQPQHF	TGTGCCTGGAGTCCAGCGACAGTTAGCAATCAGCCCCAGCATTTT
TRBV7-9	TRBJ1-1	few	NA	CASSRSGGNTEAFF	TGTGCCAGCAGCCGATCTGGAGGGAACACTGAAGCTTTCTTT
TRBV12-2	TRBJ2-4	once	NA	CASRLALGGHLAKNIQYF	TGTGCAAGTCGCTTAGCGTTAGGAGGGCATCTAGCCAAAAACATTCAGTACTTC
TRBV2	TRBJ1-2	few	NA	CAREEGDGYTF	TGTGCCAGGGAAGAAGGAGATGGCTACACCTTC
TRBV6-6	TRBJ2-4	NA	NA	CASSPLTQGWGTVAKNIQYF	TGTGCCAGCAGCCCACTGACACAGGGTTGGGGAACAGTAGCCAAAAACATTCAGTACTTC
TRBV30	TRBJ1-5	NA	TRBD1	CAWSGTDNQPQHF	TGTGCCTGGAGCGGGACAGACAATCAGCCCCAGCATTTT
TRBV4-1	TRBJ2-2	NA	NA	CASSGARGLNTGELFF	TGCGCCAGCAGCGGGGCAAGGGGATTGAACACCGGGGAGCTGTTTTTT
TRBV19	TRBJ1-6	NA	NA	CASSPGVGAPLHF	TGTGCCAGTAGTCCCGGGGTTGGGGCACCCCTCCACTTT
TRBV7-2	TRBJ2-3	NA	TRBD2	CASSLGAGGTDTQYF	TGTGCCAGCAGCTTGGGAGCGGGGGGCACAGATACGCAGTATTTT
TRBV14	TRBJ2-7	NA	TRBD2	CASSQDFWIAGPYEQYF	TGTGCCAGCAGCCAAGATTTTTGGATAGCGGGCCCCTACGAGCAGTACTTC
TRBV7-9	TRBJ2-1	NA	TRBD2	CASSLKTSGGNEQFF	TGTGCCAGCAGCTTAAAGACTAGCGGGGGCAATGAGCAGTTCTTC
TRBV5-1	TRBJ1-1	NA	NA	CASSFRGENTEAFF	TGCGCCAGCAGCTTCAGGGGTGAGAACACTGAAGCTTTCTTT
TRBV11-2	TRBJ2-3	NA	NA	CASSAGTGGTDTQYF	TGTGCCAGCAGCGCGGGGACTGGCGGCACAGATACGCAGTATTTT
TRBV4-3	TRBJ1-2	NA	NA	CASSQDRAFYGYTF	TGCGCCAGCAGCCAAGATAGAGCGTTCTATGGCTACACCTTC
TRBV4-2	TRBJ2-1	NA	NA	CASSRPGEINEQFF	TGTGCCAGCAGCCGTCCAGGGGAAATAAATGAGCAGTTCTTC
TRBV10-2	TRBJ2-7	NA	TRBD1	CATKTGTGNSYEQYF	TGCGCCACCAAAACCGGGACAGGGAATTCCTACGAGCAGTACTTC
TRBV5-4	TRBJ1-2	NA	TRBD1	CASSLTGVNYGYTF	TGTGCCAGCAGTTTGACAGGGGTTAACTATGGCTACACCTTC
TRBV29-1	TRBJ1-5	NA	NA	CSVETDSNQPQHF	TGCAGCGTTGAGACAGATAGCAATCAGCCCCAGCATTTT
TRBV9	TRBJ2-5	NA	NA	CASSFSGVGETQYF	TGTGCCAGCAGCTTTTCGGGGGTGGGAGAGACCCAGTACTTC
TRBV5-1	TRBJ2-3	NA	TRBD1	CASAPGQGRTDTQYF	TGCGCCAGCGCCCCGGGACAGGGTCGGACAGATACGCAGTATTTT
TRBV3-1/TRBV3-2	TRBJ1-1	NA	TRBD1	CASSLGQGNTEAFF	TGTGCCAGCAGCCTGGGACAGGGGAACACTGAAGCTTTCTTT
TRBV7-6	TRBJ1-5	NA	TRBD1	CASSVGQGGNQPQHF	TGTGCCAGCAGCGTCGGACAGGGGGGCAATCAGCCCCAGCATTTT
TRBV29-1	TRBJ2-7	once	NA	CSVEGSSYEQYF	TGCAGCGTTGAAGGCAGTTCCTACGAGCAGTACTTC
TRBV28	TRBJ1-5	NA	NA	CASSPGVRQPQHF	TGTGCCAGCAGTCCAGGGGTGCGGCAGCCCCAGCATTTT
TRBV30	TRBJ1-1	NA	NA	CAWSLERNTEAFF	TGTGCCTGGAGTTTAGAAAGGAACACTGAAGCTTTCTTT
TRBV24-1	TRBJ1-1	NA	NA	CATPGGIMNTEAFF	TGTGCCACCCCGGGGGGAATCATGAACACTGAAGCTTTCTTT
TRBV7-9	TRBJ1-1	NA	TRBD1	CASSLSPDRANTEAFF	TGTGCCAGCAGCTTATCGCCGGACAGGGCGAACACTGAAGCTTTCTTT
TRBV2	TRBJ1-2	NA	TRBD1	CASSEWTGDGYTF	TGTGCCAGCAGTGAATGGACAGGGGATGGCTACACCTTC
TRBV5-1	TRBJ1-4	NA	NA	CASSLRLNEKLFF	TGCGCCAGCAGCCTGCGCCTTAATGAAAAACTGTTTTTT
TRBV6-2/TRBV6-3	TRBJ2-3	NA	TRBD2	CASSYLFISGASTDTQYF	TGTGCCAGCAGTTACCTTTTTATTAGCGGGGCAAGCACAGATACGCAGTATTTT
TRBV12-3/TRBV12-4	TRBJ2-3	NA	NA	CASSRLVGDTQYF	TGTGCCAGCAGTAGACTAGTGGGGGATACGCAGTATTTT
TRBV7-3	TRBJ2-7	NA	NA	CASSLGGASSYEQYF	TGTGCCAGCAGCTTAGGAGGGGCAAGCTCCTACGAGCAGTACTTC
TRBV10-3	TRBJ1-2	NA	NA	CAISESEGTNYGYTF	TGTGCCATCAGTGAGTCCGAGGGCACCAACTATGGCTACACCTTC